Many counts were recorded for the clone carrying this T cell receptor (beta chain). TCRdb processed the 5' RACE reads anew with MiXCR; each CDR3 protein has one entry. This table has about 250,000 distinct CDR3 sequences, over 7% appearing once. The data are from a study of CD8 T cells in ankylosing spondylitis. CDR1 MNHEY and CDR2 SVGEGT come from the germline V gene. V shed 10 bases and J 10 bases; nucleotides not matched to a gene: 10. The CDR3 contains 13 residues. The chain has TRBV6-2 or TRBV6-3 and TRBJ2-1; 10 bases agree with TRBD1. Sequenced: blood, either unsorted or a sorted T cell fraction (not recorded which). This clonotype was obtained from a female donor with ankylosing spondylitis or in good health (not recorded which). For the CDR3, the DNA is TGTGCCACCCGACAGGGGGCCTTACTGGAGCAGTTCTTC. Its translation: CATRQGALLEQFF.